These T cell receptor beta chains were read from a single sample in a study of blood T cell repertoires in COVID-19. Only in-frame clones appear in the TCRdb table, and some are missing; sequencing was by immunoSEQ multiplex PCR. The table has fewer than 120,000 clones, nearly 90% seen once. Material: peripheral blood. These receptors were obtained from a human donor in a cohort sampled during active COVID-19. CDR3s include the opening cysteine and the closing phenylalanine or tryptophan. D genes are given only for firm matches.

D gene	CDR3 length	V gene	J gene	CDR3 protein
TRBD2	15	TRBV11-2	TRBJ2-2	CASRLAGTNTGELFF
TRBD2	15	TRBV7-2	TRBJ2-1	CASSLERGGINEQFF
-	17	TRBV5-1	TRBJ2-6	CASTLRGGGSGANVLTF
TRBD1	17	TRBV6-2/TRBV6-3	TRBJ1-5	CASSKDRAQYSNQPQHF
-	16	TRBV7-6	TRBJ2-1	CASSLASAGTYNEQFF
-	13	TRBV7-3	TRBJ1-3	CASSLSRGNTIYF
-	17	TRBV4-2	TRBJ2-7	CASSPLGLPSASYEQYF
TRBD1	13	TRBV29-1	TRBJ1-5	CSVGTGSNQPQHF
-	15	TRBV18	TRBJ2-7	CASSHGTSDSYEQYF
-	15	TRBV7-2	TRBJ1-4	CASSPDRITNEKLFF